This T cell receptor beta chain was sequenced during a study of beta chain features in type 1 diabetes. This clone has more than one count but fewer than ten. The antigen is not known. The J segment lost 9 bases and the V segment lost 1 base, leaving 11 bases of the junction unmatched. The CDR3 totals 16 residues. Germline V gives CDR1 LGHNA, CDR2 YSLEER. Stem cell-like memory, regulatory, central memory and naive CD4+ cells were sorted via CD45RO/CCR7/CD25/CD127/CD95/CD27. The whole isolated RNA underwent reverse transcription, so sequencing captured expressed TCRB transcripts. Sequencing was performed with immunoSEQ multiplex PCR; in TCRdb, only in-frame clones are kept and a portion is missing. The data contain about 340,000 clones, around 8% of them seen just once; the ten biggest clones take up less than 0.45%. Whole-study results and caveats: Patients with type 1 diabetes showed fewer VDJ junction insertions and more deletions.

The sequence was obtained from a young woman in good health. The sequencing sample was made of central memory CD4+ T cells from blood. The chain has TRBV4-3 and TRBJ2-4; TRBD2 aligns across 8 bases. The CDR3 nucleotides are TGCGCCAGCAGCCAAGTGGGAAGCGGGAGTATGGGCATTCAGTACTTC. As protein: CASSQVGSGSMGIQYF.